The 2 T cell receptor beta chains below all came from one sample that was sequenced in a study of blood T cell repertoires in COVID-19. The protocol was immunoSEQ multiplex PCR, while the TCRdb copy is restricted to in-frame clones and leaves out a portion. Counted here are some 260,000 clones, approximately 80% occurring once; the ten biggest clones make up approximately 9.1%. Source material: peripheral blood. The receptors derive from a man older than 75 with acute or convalescent COVID-19.

A single count supports this clone. The chain combines TRBV21-1 with TRBJ2-5; TRBD1, the table's D call, lacks a check against the DNA. TRBV21-1 is shown as a pseudogene. The CDR3 extends over 14 amino acids. The CDR3 sequence: CASSFGQGGETQYF. The DNA for the CDR3 is TGTGCCAGCAGCTTCGGACAGGGGGGAGAGACCCAGTACTTC.

V usage is TRBV20-1 and J usage is TRBJ2-5, with a weak D call TRBD1 (6 bases). This CDR3 is 13 amino acids long. V lost 3 bases, J lost 3 bases, and 11 bases lay in between. Germline CDR1 reads DFQATT; CDR2 reads SNEGSKA (reference sequence). DNA for the CDR3: TGCAGTGCTAGTTGGGGGCAGAAAGAGACCCAGTACTTC. It codes for CSASWGQKETQYF.